This T cell receptor beta chain came from a study of post-analysis software for immune sequencing data. Study-wide background: As for disease course, relapsing-remitting, secondary progressive and progressive-relapsing multiple sclerosis were all included.

Unique-molecular-identifier-tagged TCR beta cDNA libraries were used. Each sample of roughly 0.9 to 11 million input T cells yielded 500,000 or so cDNA molecules, so each molecule approximated one T cell. TCRdb re-called the PCR reads through MiXCR, storing one row per CDR3 protein. The table includes fewer than 600,000 distinct CDR3 sequences, less than 45% detected once. The ends lost 2 bases at V and 2 bases at J; junction bases unmatched: 7. This CDR3 comprises 18 residues. Of note for this clonotype: What it recognizes is unknown.

Study-level findings and limits: Samples from one preparation batch, clustered by F measure, grouped strongly together. In patients, TRBV5-6, TRBV5-1 and TRBV20-1 belonged to several TRBV segments found more frequently than in controls. Compared against controls, patients with multiple sclerosis displayed significantly lower normalized Chao1 diversity.

This receptor was identified in a girl aged 5-17 years with multiple sclerosis. The chain uses TRBV12-3 or TRBV12-4 and TRBJ2-3; 13 nucleotides align to TRBD2. Sequencing was done on a sample of blood. The CDR3 sequence is CASSLRTSGRENTDTQYF. CDR3 nucleotide sequence: TGTGCCAGCAGTTTAAGGACTAGCGGGAGAGAAAACACAGATACGCAGTATTTT.